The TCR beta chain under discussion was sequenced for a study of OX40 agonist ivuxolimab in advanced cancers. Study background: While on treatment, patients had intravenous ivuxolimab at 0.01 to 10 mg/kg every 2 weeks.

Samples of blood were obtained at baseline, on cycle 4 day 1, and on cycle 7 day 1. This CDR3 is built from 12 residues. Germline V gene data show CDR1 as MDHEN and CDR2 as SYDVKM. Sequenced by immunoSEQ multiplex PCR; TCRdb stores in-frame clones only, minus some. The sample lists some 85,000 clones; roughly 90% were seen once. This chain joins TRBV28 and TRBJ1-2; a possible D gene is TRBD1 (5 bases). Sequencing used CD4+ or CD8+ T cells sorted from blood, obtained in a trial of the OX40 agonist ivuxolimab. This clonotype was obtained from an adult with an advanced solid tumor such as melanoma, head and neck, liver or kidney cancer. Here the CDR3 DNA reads TGTGCTTCCAGGGTAACTAACTATGGCTACACCTTC. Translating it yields CASRVTNYGYTF.